The source of this T cell receptor (beta chain) is a study of T cells in Graves' hyperthyroidism and ophthalmopathy. TCR beta CDR3 sequences were amplified from RNA transcripts. The TCR CDR3 was amplified in a first-round RT-PCR using the HTBI primer set. One entry per CDR3 protein results from TCRdb running MiXCR on the multiplex PCR reads. The repertoire has roughly 330,000 distinct CDR3 sequences, approximately 15% of them found once; the top ten carry 33%. This clonotype was picked up many times. Germline assignment: CDR1 SQVTM and CDR2 ANQGSEA. This CDR3 spans 16 amino acids. After removal of 7 bases from V and 7 bases from J, the junction contained 18 bases not matched to a gene.

The genes are TRBV29-1 and TRBJ2-1, with 8 bases lining up with TRBD2. Material: blood. The sequence was obtained from a man aged 25-45 years with Graves' hyperthyroidism. CDR3 amino acids: CSAVPPRSGRSNEQFF. The DNA of the CDR3 is TGCAGCGCCGTGCCGCCGCGAAGCGGGAGAAGTAATGAGCAGTTCTTC.